This passage covers 18 T cell receptor beta chains from one sample sequenced in a study of blood T cell repertoires in COVID-19. Profiled with immunoSEQ multiplex PCR; TCRdb holds only in-frame clones, not every one. The table shows approximately 300,000 clones, with around 87% occurring only once. The sequenced sample was PBMCs or T cells enriched from blood (not recorded which). The receptors were gathered from a woman aged 30 to 39 who had recovered from COVID-19.

The chain joins TRBV11-2 to TRBJ2-3, with D hard to call. Looked up from germline, CDR1 is SGHAT and CDR2 is FQNNGV. The V gene lost 1 base and the J gene lost 2 bases, with 4 bases spanning the gap. CDR3 length: 13 amino acids. For the CDR3, the DNA is TGTGCCAGCAGCTTAGGCTACACAGATACGCAGTATTTT. It is translated as CASSLGYTDTQYF.

The CDR3 coding sequence is TGTGCCAGCAGACAGGGGAGGAATTCACCCCTCCACTTT. Translation gives CASRQGRNSPLHF. V usage is TRBV7-8 and J usage is TRBJ1-6; 7 nucleotides align to TRBD1. This CDR3 comprises 13 residues. V trimming: 6 bases; J trimming: 7 bases; junction bases outside the gene matches: 3. The germline V gene has CDR1 SGHVS and CDR2 FQNEAQ.

This clone has a count of ten or more. The V call is TRBV19, the J call TRBJ1-2; D gene uncertain. V shed 0 bases and J shed 10 bases, with 12 bases lying between them. Per germline, CDR1 LNHDA and CDR2 SQIVND (reference sequence). The CDR3 contains 13 residues. The CDR3 region is CASSIDSIRHYTF. Written as DNA, the CDR3 is TGTGCCAGTAGTATAGATTCAATCAGACACTACACCTTC.

V usage is TRBV20-1 and J usage is TRBJ1-5; D is uncertain. With 3 bases removed from V and 3 bases from J, the gap between germline ends came to 6 bases. CDR3 length: 12 amino acids. In germline, CDR1 is DFQATT, CDR2 SNEGSKA (reference sequence). CDR3 nucleotide sequence: TGCAGTGCTAGTCACACCAATCAGCCCCAGCATTTT. Amino acid sequence: CSASHTNQPQHF.

This clone was seen once. J is TRBJ1-5 and V is TRBV5-6, with a possible D match to TRBD1 (6 bases). This CDR3 has 17 amino acids. Per germline, CDR1 SGHDT and CDR2 YYEEEE. V lost 4 bases to trimming and J lost 5 bases, with 22 bases between them. The CDR3 DNA is TGTGCCAGCAGCCGACTGGAACAGGGCTGGCGAGATCAGCCCCAGCATTTT. Its protein product is CASSRLEQGWRDQPQHF. Together with reference TRBV5-6 and TRBJ1-5, the CDR3 gives the full variable domain: DAGVTQSPTHLIKTRGQQVTLRCSPKSGHDTVSWYQQALGQGPQFIFQYYEEEERQRGNFPDRFSGHQFPNYSSELNVNALLLGDSALYLCASSRLEQGWRDQPQHFGDGTRLSIL.

The chain couples TRBV4-3 to TRBJ2-3; D uncertain. V lost 0 bases and J 4 bases, leaving 8 bases between the germline ends. CDR1 is LGHNA, CDR2 YSLEER, per germline. The CDR3 loop spans 14 amino acids. For the CDR3, the DNA is TGCGCCAGCAGCCAAGAATGGGCAGCAGATACGCAGTATTTT. Encoded protein: CASSQEWAADTQYF.

The chain carries TRBV5-4 and TRBJ2-1; 10 bases match TRBD2. The germline V gene has CDR1 SGHNT and CDR2 YYREEE (reference sequence). V lost 4 bases, J lost 6 bases, and 7 bases stayed unmatched. The CDR3 is 15 amino acids. CDR3 DNA: TGTGCCAGCAGCAAAGCGGGGGGGGAGGGCAATGAGCAGTTCTTC. It specifies CASSKAGGEGNEQFF.

The CDR3 nucleotides are TGCAGCGTCGTCGGGGAAACCTCCTACGAGCAGTACTTC. This codes for CSVVGETSYEQYF. The chain recombines TRBV29-1 with TRBJ2-7; weak D call: TRBD2 (5 bases). CDR1 SQVTM and CDR2 ANQGSEA come from the germline V gene. Trimming removed 6 bases at V and 0 bases at J, with 12 bases between. This CDR3 has 13 residues.

The J gene is TRBJ2-3, the V gene TRBV2; TRBD2 is a possible D gene (5 bases). From germline, CDR1 is SNHLY and CDR2 FYNNEI. The V and J ends lost 6 bases and 0 bases respectively, with 13 bases between them. The CDR3 consists of 15 residues. CDR3 region: CASRADWLSTDTQYF. The CDR3 bases are TGTGCCAGCAGGGCGGACTGGCTTAGCACAGATACGCAGTATTTT.

The chain uses TRBV7-2 and TRBJ1-2; 10 positions agree with TRBD1. J lost 6 bases, V lost 5 bases, and 6 bases had no gene match. The germline V gene encodes CDR1 SGHTA and CDR2 FQGNSA. CDR3 length equals 14 residues. As DNA, the CDR3 is TGTGCCAGCAGCCCCCGACAGGGGGCTCATGGCTACACCTTC. It specifies CASSPRQGAHGYTF.

This sequence joins TRBV2 and TRBJ2-3, with D hard to call. Germline lookup yields CDR1 SNHLY and CDR2 FYNNEI. CDR3 length: 12 amino acids. Trimming cost V 5 bases and J 3 bases, with 6 bases left between them. CDR3 loop: CASSLLTDTQYF. The CDR3 nucleotides read TGTGCCAGCAGTCTACTTACAGATACGCAGTATTTT.

The chain uses TRBV7-2 and TRBJ2-7; a possible D gene is TRBD2 (6 bases). V shed 5 bases and J shed 0 bases, with 11 bases lying between them. This CDR3 is 14 amino acids long. Germline V gives CDR1 SGHTA, CDR2 FQGNSA. The CDR3 bases are TGTGCCAGCAGCCCGTCCGGGAGCTCCTACGAGCAGTACTTC. Its translation: CASSPSGSSYEQYF.

V and J are TRBV28 and TRBJ2-1, with D possibly matching TRBD1 (5 bases). The CDR3 has 14 amino acids. Germline V gives CDR1 MDHEN, CDR2 SYDVKM. V lost 2 bases, J lost 4 bases, and 9 bases lay in between. This chain's CDR3 is CASSLTGTYNEQFF. For the CDR3, the DNA is TGTGCCAGCAGTTTAACAGGAACTTACAATGAGCAGTTCTTC.

J is TRBJ1-2 and V is TRBV7-9; D remains ambiguous. CDR1 SEHNR and CDR2 FQNEAQ come from the germline V gene (reference sequence). The CDR3 totals 14 residues. Trimming stripped 7 bases from V and 6 bases from J, with 18 bases between. Written as DNA, the CDR3 is TGTGCCAGCACCCCGCGGGGATCTCCGCATGGCTACACCTTC. This translates into CASTPRGSPHGYTF.

This chain joins TRBV6-5 and TRBJ1-5; no reliable D call. Germline loops: CDR1 MNHEY, CDR2 SVGAGI. Trimming removed 7 bases from V and 11 bases from J, with 18 bases in between. The CDR3 length is 13 residues. CDR3 nucleotide sequence: TGTGCCAGCACCATGACGGGAAATCACGCCCAGCATTTT. Its protein product is CASTMTGNHAQHF.

The V and J genes are TRBV12-5 and TRBJ1-2; the match to TRBD1 covers 7 bases. Germline assignment: CDR1 LGHNT and CDR2 FRNRAP. V shed 7 bases and J 5 bases; nucleotides not matched to a gene: 13. The CDR3 extends over 15 amino acids. CDR3 region: CASAGWDLQGYGYTF. In nucleotides, the CDR3 is TGTGCTAGTGCAGGATGGGACCTACAGGGGTATGGCTACACCTTC. The variable domain in full, completed from reference TRBV12-5 and TRBJ1-2, reads DARVTQTPRHKVTEMGQEVTMRCQPILGHNTVFWYRQTMMQGLELLAYFRNRAPLDDSGMPKDRFSAEMPDATLATLKIQPSEPRDSAVYFCASAGWDLQGYGYTFGSGTRLTVV.

The chain has TRBV10-1 and TRBJ2-7; weak D call: TRBD1 (6 bases). Germline V lookup: CDR1 WNHNN, CDR2 SYGVQD (reference sequence). The CDR3 length is 15 residues. V lost 2 bases and J lost 0, with 11 bases in between. Written as DNA, the CDR3 is TGCGCCAGCAGTGAGAACTTAGGGGGCTCCTACGAGCAGTACTTC. It translates to CASSENLGGSYEQYF.

J is TRBJ1-3 and V is TRBV7-2, with D tentatively TRBD1 (6 bases). V lost 0 bases to trimming and J lost 4 bases, with 13 bases between them. This CDR3 spans 16 amino acids. CDR1 and CDR2 from the germline V gene are SGHTA and FQGNSA. CDR3 sequence reads: CASSLAPQGSGNTIYF. The CDR3, as DNA: TGTGCCAGCAGCTTAGCCCCACAGGGTTCCGGAAACACCATATATTTT.